A single sample gave rise to the 19 T cell receptor beta chains below, sequenced in a study of blood T cell repertoires in COVID-19. Using immunoSEQ multiplex PCR, the repertoire was profiled, and TCRdb retains in-frame clones only, with some absent. This sample carries about 210,000 clones, roughly 88% of them seen once, and the ten largest clones take 5.6%. Input material: PBMCs or T cells enriched from blood (not recorded which). These receptor sequences come from a middle-aged man with acute COVID-19.

The rearrangement uses TRBV11-2 and TRBJ1-3; D not certain. The CDR3 length is 14 residues. Trimming shortened V by 7 bases and J by 0 bases, and 10 bases separated the two germline ends. Germline CDR1 is SGHAT and CDR2 is FQNNGV. The CDR3 protein is CASMSWPSGNTIYF. The CDR3 DNA follows: TGTGCCAGCATGTCCTGGCCCTCTGGAAACACCATATATTTT.

This clone was detected once. The chain is built from TRBV6-2 or TRBV6-3 and TRBJ2-3, with 13 positions matching TRBD2. This CDR3 spans 15 amino acids. CDR1 and CDR2 (germline): MNHEY, SVGEGT. Trimming cost V 0 bases and J 7 bases; bases outside gene matches: 1. CDR3: CASSYSGTSGNTQYF. For the CDR3, the DNA is TGTGCCAGCAGTTACTCCGGGACTAGCGGGAATACGCAGTATTTT.

A few counts support this clone. This chain uses TRBV27 with TRBJ1-4, with D hard to call. Trimming took off 11 bases at V and 7 bases at J, with 11 bases between the two ends. This CDR3 has 11 residues. Per the germline V gene, CDR1 is MNHEY and CDR2 is SMNVEV (reference sequence). Here the CDR3 DNA reads TGTGCCGGGCGTCCTGGTGAAAAACTGTTTTTT. It codes for CAGRPGEKLFF.

This clone showed up just a few times. The chain carries TRBV2 and TRBJ2-1; TRBD2 agrees at 9 bases. The CDR3 consists of 15 residues. CDR1 and CDR2 from the germline V gene are SNHLY and FYNNEI. V dropped 5 bases and J dropped 4; count of bases not matched to a gene: 6. The CDR3 protein is CASSPRLAAYNEQFF. CDR3 bases: TGTGCCAGCAGTCCGAGACTAGCGGCGTACAATGAGCAGTTCTTC.

The genes are TRBV6-5 and TRBJ1-5, with D perhaps matching TRBD1 (5 bases). CDR1 and CDR2 (germline): MNHEY, SVGAGI. The CDR3 length is 13 residues. With 6 bases removed from V and 4 bases from J, the gap between germline ends came to 10 bases. The CDR3 bases are TGTGCCAGCAGCCCCGACAGAAATCAGCCCCAGCATTTT. Its protein product is CASSPDRNQPQHF.

The rearrangement links TRBV9 to TRBJ1-3; D gene uncertain. This CDR3 region has 15 residues. Germline values: CDR1 SGDLS, CDR2 YYNGEE. Trimming stripped 3 bases from V and 0 bases from J, with 10 bases between. CDR3 in amino acids: CASSANTVSGNTIYF. As DNA, the CDR3 is TGTGCCAGCAGCGCCAATACAGTCTCTGGAAACACCATATATTTT.

The chain joins TRBV2 to TRBJ1-3; the D gene is possibly TRBD1 (6 bases). Per germline, CDR1 SNHLY and CDR2 FYNNEI. The CDR3 is 12 amino acids. V was shortened by 6 bases and J by 9 bases, with 12 bases between the two germline ends. The CDR3 spells CASSQIQGTIYF. The CDR3 coding sequence is TGTGCCAGCAGCCAAATACAGGGCACCATATATTTT.

The chain has TRBV6-4 and TRBJ2-3; the D gene is possibly TRBD2 (5 bases). Trimming took 5 bases from V and 2 from J, leaving 8 bases between them. This CDR3 has 13 residues. Germline assignment: CDR1 MRHNA and CDR2 SNTAGT. Written as DNA, the CDR3 is TGTGCCAGCAGTACGGAGGTCACAGATACGCAGTATTTT. Protein: CASSTEVTDTQYF.

The chain is built from TRBV6-4 and TRBJ2-1, with D maybe TRBD1 (5 bases). The CDR3 contains 18 residues. Germline CDR1 is MRHNA and CDR2 is SNTAGT. The V end was cut by 5 bases, the J end by 0 bases, with 20 bases between. CDR3 bases: TGTGCCAGCAGTCCCCAGGGAACTATATTCAGCTCCTACAATGAGCAGTTCTTC. Its protein product is CASSPQGTIFSSYNEQFF.

The chain recombines TRBV3-1 (or the pseudogene TRBV3-2) with TRBJ2-7, with D unclear. Germline CDR1 and CDR2: LGHDT and YNNKEL (reference sequence). The CDR3 is 14 amino acids. The V end lost 4 bases, the J end lost 0 bases, and 10 bases lay between the germline ends. In nucleotides, the CDR3 is TGTGCCAGCAGCCTTAGCTTGGCCTCCTACGAGCAGTACTTC. Encoded protein: CASSLSLASYEQYF.

The chain links TRBV7-2 to TRBJ2-1, with 8 bases that match TRBD1. Trimming cost V 5 bases and J 3 bases; bases outside gene matches: 12. The CDR3 has 17 residues. Germline CDR1 and CDR2: SGHTA and FQGNSA. Here the CDR3 DNA reads TGTGCCAGCAGCCGTCCCCTCACAGGGGGTGGCTACAATGAGCAGTTCTTC. This gives the protein CASSRPLTGGGYNEQFF.

The chain employs TRBV7-2 and TRBJ2-5, with 7 bases identical to TRBD1. After removal of 4 bases from V and 4 bases from J, the junction contained 0 bases not matched to a gene. The CDR3 has 12 amino acids. The germline V gene has CDR1 SGHTA and CDR2 FQGNSA. The CDR3: CASSYRGETQYF. Written as DNA, the CDR3 is TGTGCCAGCAGCTACAGGGGAGAGACCCAGTACTTC.

This clone was counted many times. The chain is built from TRBV15 and TRBJ2-3, with D hard to call. Looked up from germline, CDR1 is LNHNV and CDR2 is YYDKDF (reference sequence). The CDR3 runs 12 residues. V lost 6 bases and J 4 bases, leaving 8 bases between the germline ends. The CDR3 spells CATRGSPDTQYF. DNA for the CDR3: TGTGCCACCAGGGGTAGCCCAGATACGCAGTATTTT.

The rearrangement links TRBV4-2 to TRBJ2-2; a possible D gene is TRBD2 (5 bases). Germline V CDR1 and CDR2: LGHNA, YNFKEQ. Between the trimmed V and J ends, which lost 6 bases and 1 base, there was a span of 9 bases. The CDR3 length is 14 residues. The CDR3 spells CASRREMNTGELFF. DNA for the CDR3: TGTGCCAGCAGGAGGGAGATGAACACCGGGGAGCTGTTTTTT.

The chain carries TRBV7-9 and TRBJ2-7, with TRBD1 matching over 7 bases. The J segment lost 2 bases and the V segment lost 5 bases, leaving 12 bases of the junction unmatched. Looked up from germline, CDR1 is SEHNR and CDR2 is FQNEAQ (reference sequence). The CDR3 spans 16 residues. CDR3 residues: CASSLRQGKKPYEQYF. CDR3 DNA: TGTGCCAGCAGCCTTCGACAGGGCAAAAAGCCCTACGAGCAGTACTTC.

The chain employs TRBV2 and TRBJ2-3, with unresolved D. This CDR3 spans 14 amino acids. Looked up from germline, CDR1 is SNHLY and CDR2 is FYNNEI. With 6 bases removed from V and 2 bases from J, the gap between germline ends came to 12 bases. Here the CDR3 DNA reads TGTGCCAGCAGATCTCTAAGCTCCACAGATACGCAGTATTTT. It specifies CASRSLSSTDTQYF.

This clone has just a few counts. V gene TRBV5-1 combines with J gene TRBJ2-2; tentative D call: TRBD2 (6 bases). This CDR3 is 17 amino acids long. Germline V CDR1 and CDR2: SGHRS, YFSETQ. Trimming removed 2 bases at V and 1 base at J, with 15 bases between. The CDR3 DNA reads TGCGCCAGCAGCTTCCCCTCGGAGCGGGTGAACACCGGGGAGCTGTTTTTT. Protein product: CASSFPSERVNTGELFF.

This clone was seen more than once but under ten times. The V gene is TRBV28, the J gene TRBJ1-5; 8 nucleotides align to TRBD1. V was clipped by 6 bases and J by 4 bases; unmatched bases: 2. CDR1 is MDHEN, CDR2 SYDVKM, per germline. The CDR3 extends over 13 amino acids. The CDR3 nucleotides read TGTGCCAGCAGCAGGGGGCAGAATCAGCCCCAGCATTTT. It yields the protein CASSRGQNQPQHF.

The chain employs TRBV7-9 and TRBJ2-5, with 8 bases that match TRBD2. V lost 5 bases to trimming and J lost 3 bases; unmatched junction nucleotides: 8. The CDR3 sequence is 15 residues long. Germline assignment: CDR1 SEHNR and CDR2 FQNEAQ (reference sequence). The DNA of the CDR3 is TGTGCCAGCAGCATGGCTAGCGGGTTTAAAGAGACCCAGTACTTC. Its translation is CASSMASGFKETQYF.